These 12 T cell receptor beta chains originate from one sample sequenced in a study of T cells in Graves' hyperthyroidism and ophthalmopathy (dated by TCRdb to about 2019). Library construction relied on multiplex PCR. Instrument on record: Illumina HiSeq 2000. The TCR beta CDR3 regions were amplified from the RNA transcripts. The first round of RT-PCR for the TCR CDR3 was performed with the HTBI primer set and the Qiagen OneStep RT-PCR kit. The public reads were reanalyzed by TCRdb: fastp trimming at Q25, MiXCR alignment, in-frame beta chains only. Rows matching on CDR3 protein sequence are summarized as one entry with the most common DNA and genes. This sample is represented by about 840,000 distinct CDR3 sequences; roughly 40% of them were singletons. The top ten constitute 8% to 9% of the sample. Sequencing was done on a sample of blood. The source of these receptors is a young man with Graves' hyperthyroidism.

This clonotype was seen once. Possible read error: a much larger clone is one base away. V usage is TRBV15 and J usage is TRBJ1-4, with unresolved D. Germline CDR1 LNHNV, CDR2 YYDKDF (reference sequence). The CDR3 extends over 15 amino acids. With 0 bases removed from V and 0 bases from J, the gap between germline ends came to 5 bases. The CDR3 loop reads CATSRDSPTNEKLFF. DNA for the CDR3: TGTGCCACCAGCAGAGATAGTCCAACTAATGAAAAACTGTTTTTT. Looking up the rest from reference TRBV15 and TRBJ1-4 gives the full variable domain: DAMVIQNPRYQVTQFGKPVTLSCSQTLNHNVMYWYQQKSSQAPKLLFHYYDKDFNNEADTPDNFQSRRPNTSFCFLDIRSPGLGDTAMYLCATSRDSPTNEKLFFGSGTQLSVL.

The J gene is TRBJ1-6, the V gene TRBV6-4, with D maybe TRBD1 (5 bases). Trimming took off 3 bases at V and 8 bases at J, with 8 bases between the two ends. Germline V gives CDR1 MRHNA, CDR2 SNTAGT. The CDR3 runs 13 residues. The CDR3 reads CASSEVRDSPLHF. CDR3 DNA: TGTGCCAGCAGTGAAGTCAGGGATTCACCCCTCCACTTT.

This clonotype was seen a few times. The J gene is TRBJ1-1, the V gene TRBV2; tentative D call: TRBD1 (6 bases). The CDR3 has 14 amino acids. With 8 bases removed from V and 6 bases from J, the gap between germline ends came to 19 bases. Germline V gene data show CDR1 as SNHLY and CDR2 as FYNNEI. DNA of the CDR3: TGTGCCAGCTCAAGGGGGACGGAGATCGCTGAAGCTTTCTTT. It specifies CASSRGTEIAEAFF. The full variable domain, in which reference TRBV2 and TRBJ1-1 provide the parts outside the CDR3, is EPEVTQTPSHQVTQMGQEVILRCVPISNHLYFYWYRQILGQKVEFLVSFYNNEISEKSEIFDDQFSVERPDGSNFTLKIRSTKLEDSAMYFCASSRGTEIAEAFFGQGTRLTVV.

Written as DNA, the CDR3 is TGTGCCATCAGTGGAGGACTGTCCCGGTACTTC. Translated: CAISGGLSRYF. V is TRBV10-3 and J is TRBJ2-5; D might be TRBD2 (5 bases). Trimming stripped 4 bases from V and 13 bases from J, with 13 bases between. The germline V gene encodes CDR1 ENHRY and CDR2 SYGVKD. The CDR3 has 11 amino acids.

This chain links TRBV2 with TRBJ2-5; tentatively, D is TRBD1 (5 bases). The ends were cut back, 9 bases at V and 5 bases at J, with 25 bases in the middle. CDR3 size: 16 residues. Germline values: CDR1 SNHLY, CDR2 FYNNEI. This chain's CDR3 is CARSLGASTSRETQYF. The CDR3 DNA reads TGTGCCAGAAGCTTAGGGGCCAGTACGTCGCGGGAGACCCAGTACTTC.

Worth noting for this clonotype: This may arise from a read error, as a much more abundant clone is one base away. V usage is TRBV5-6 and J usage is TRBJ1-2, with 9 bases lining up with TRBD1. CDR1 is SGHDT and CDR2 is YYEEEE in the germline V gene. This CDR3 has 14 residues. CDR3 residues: CASNRRTGGYDYTF. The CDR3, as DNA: TGTGCCAGCAATCGCCGTACAGGGGGCTATGACTACACCTTC.

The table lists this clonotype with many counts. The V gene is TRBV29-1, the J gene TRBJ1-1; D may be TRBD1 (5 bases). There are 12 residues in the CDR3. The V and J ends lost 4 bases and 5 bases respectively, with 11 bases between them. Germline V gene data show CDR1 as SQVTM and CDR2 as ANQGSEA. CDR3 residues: CSVVQGLTEAFF. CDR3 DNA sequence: TGCAGCGTTGTGCAGGGATTGACTGAAGCTTTCTTT.

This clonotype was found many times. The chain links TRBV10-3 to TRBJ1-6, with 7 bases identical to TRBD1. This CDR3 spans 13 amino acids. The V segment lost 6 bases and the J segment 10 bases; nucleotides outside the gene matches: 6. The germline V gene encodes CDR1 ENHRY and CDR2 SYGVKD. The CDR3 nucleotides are TGTGCCATCAGGCCAGGGGGAGAATCACCCCTCCACTTT. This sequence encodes CAIRPGGESPLHF.

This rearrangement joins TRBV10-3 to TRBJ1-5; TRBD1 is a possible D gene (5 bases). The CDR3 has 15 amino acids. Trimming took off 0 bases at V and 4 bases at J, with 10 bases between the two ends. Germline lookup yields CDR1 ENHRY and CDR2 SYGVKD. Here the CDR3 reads CAISESRTKNQPQHF. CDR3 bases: TGTGCCATCAGTGAGTCCAGGACAAAGAATCAGCCCCAGCATTTT.

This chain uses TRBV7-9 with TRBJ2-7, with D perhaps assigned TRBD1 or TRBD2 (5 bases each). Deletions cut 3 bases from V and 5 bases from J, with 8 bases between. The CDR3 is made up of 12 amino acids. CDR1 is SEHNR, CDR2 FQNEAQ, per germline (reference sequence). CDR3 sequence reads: CASSLGENEQYF. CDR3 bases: TGTGCCAGCAGCTTGGGGGAAAACGAGCAGTACTTC.

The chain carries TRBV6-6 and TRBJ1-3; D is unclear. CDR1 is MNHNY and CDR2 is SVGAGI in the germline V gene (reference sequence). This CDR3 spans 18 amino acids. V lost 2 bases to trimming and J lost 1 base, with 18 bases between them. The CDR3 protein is CASSYGTGLERSGNTIYF. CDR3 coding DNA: TGTGCCAGCAGTTACGGCACGGGTCTCGAGAGGTCTGGAAACACCATATATTTT.

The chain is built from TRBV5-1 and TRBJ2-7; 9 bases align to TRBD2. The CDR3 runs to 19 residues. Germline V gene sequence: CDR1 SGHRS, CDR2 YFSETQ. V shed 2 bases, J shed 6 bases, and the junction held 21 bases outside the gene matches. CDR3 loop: CASSFNEREALPLSGEQYF. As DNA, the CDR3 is TGCGCCAGCAGCTTTAATGAGCGGGAGGCCCTTCCCCTTTCGGGCGAGCAGTACTTC.